A single sample gave rise to the 17 T cell receptor beta chains below, sequenced in a study of T cell repertoires in cytomegalovirus infection. From the reads, TCRdb called clonotypes with MiXCR, one entry per CDR3 protein. Of around 300,000 distinct CDR3 sequences listed, about 23% are singletons. The sample taken for sequencing was PBMCs. The receptors were sampled from a human donor in good health (CMV status not recorded). Some clones in this sample may be carry-over from other donors' samples.

This sequence joins TRBV7-3 and TRBJ1-1; D may be TRBD1 (5 bases). V lost 6 bases, J lost 0 bases, and 17 bases lay in between. The CDR3 extends over 16 amino acids. Germline-derived CDR1 and CDR2 are SGHTA and FQGTGA. The CDR3 protein is CASSPTGQGMNTEAFF. CDR3 nucleotide sequence: TGTGCCAGCAGTCCCACTGGCCAGGGAATGAACACTGAAGCTTTCTTT.

The chain has TRBV2 and TRBJ2-1; D is unclear. The CDR3 totals 16 residues. The ends were cut back, 0 bases at V and 1 base at J, with 10 bases in the middle. Germline V CDR1 and CDR2: SNHLY, FYNNEI. The CDR3 protein is CASSEAEVHSYNEQFF. CDR3 nucleotide sequence: TGTGCCAGCAGTGAAGCTGAAGTGCATTCCTACAATGAGCAGTTCTTC.

The chain couples TRBV20-1 to TRBJ1-5; D remains unclear. Germline V gene sequence: CDR1 DFQATT, CDR2 SNEGSKA (reference sequence). V was shortened by 2 bases and J by 2 bases, with 4 bases between the two germline ends. The length of the CDR3 is 12 residues. CDR3 coding DNA: TGCAGTGCTAGATTTGGCAATCAGCCCCAGCATTTT. The encoded protein is CSARFGNQPQHF.

The chain combines TRBV12-3 or TRBV12-4 with TRBJ1-5; D perhaps matches TRBD1 (5 bases). V was shortened by 4 bases and J by 6 bases, with 13 bases between the two germline ends. The CDR3 runs 14 residues. CDR3 in DNA: TGTGCCAGCAGTTACGAGCTCACAGGTCAGCCCCAGCATTTT. The encoded protein is CASSYELTGQPQHF.

The J gene is TRBJ2-1, the V gene TRBV2, with 13 bases matching TRBD2. The CDR3 runs 14 residues. Looked up from germline, CDR1 is SNHLY and CDR2 is FYNNEI. V lost 10 bases to trimming and J lost 6 bases; unmatched junction nucleotides: 6. The CDR3 protein is CATLGLAGVNEQFF. DNA for the CDR3: TGTGCCACCCTAGGACTAGCGGGAGTCAATGAGCAGTTCTTC. Full variable domain (missing parts from reference TRBV2 and TRBJ2-1): EPEVTQTPSHQVTQMGQEVILRCVPISNHLYFYWYRQILGQKVEFLVSFYNNEISEKSEIFDDQFSVERPDGSNFTLKIRSTKLEDSAMYFCATLGLAGVNEQFFGPGTRLTVL.

This clonotype was recorded at least ten times. This rearrangement joins TRBV7-2 to TRBJ1-5; perhaps TRBD1 as D (6 bases). V lost 1 base to trimming and J lost 0 bases, with 7 bases between them. CDR1 SGHTA and CDR2 FQGNSA come from the germline V gene. This CDR3 is 15 amino acids long. CDR3 amino acids: CASSLGGGSNQPQHF. In DNA, the CDR3 is TGTGCCAGCAGCTTAGGAGGGGGTAGCAATCAGCCCCAGCATTTT.

CDR3 amino acids: CASSLGTGASYEQYF. For the CDR3, the DNA is TGTGCCAGCAGCTTGGGGACAGGAGCCTCCTACGAGCAGTACTTC. The rearrangement uses TRBV11-2 and TRBJ2-7, with 8 bases aligning to TRBD1. Trimming took 3 bases from V and 0 from J; bases not matched to a gene: 4. Per germline, CDR1 SGHAT and CDR2 FQNNGV. The CDR3 covers 15 residues.

This clonotype was seen more than once but under ten times. The chain joins TRBV18 to TRBJ2-1; TRBD1 is a possible D gene (6 bases). Looked up from germline, CDR1 is KGHSH and CDR2 is LQKENI. CDR3 length: 16 amino acids. Trimming took off 2 bases at V and 0 bases at J, with 11 bases between the two ends. The CDR3 DNA reads as TGTGCCAGCTCACCAACACAGGGACGCTCCTACAATGAGCAGTTCTTC. Translating gives CASSPTQGRSYNEQFF.

This clonotype has only a few counts. This sequence joins TRBV5-6 and TRBJ2-3; no firm D call. Trimming removed 4 bases from V and 0 bases from J, with 9 bases in between. Germline CDR1 and CDR2: SGHDT and YYEEEE. This CDR3 is 14 amino acids long. This CDR3 is CASSPRWSTDTQYF. The DNA of the CDR3 is TGTGCCAGCAGCCCACGTTGGAGCACAGATACGCAGTATTTT.

This clonotype turned up a few times. This sequence joins TRBV28 and TRBJ2-5; 14 nucleotides agree with TRBD2. The CDR3 loop spans 15 amino acids. Looked up from germline, CDR1 is MDHEN and CDR2 is SYDVKM. V shed 7 bases, J shed 4 bases, and the junction held 5 bases outside the gene matches. The CDR3 here is CASTRLAGGRETQYF. CDR3 DNA: TGTGCCAGCACCCGACTAGCGGGAGGGAGAGAGACCCAGTACTTC.

This rearrangement joins TRBV5-1 to TRBJ2-7; TRBD1 agrees at 7 bases. Trimming at V came to 0 bases and at J to 5 bases, leaving 5 bases not matched to a gene. The CDR3 contains 14 residues. Germline V gene data show CDR1 as SGHRS and CDR2 as YFSETQ. CDR3 coding DNA: TGCGCCAGCAGCTTGGAACAGGGGACCCACGAGCAGTACTTC. Its protein product is CASSLEQGTHEQYF.

This clonotype was seen at least ten times. The V call is TRBV6-1, the J call TRBJ2-3; 9 positions match TRBD2. Germline V lookup: CDR1 MNHNS, CDR2 SASEGT. The V and J ends lost 8 bases and 5 bases, in that order; junction bases with no gene match: 8. CDR3 length equals 14 residues. The chain's CDR3 is CASLSGSPKDTQYF. CDR3 nucleotides: TGTGCCAGCCTTAGCGGGAGCCCCAAAGATACGCAGTATTTT.

The chain links TRBV19 to TRBJ2-5; tentatively, D is TRBD1 (5 bases). The CDR3 is 14 amino acids. Germline V lookup: CDR1 LNHDA, CDR2 SQIVND (reference sequence). V was pared by 4 bases and J by 2 bases, with 11 bases between. The CDR3 reads CASSRSRTQETQYF. The DNA of the CDR3 is TGTGCCAGTAGTAGATCCCGGACACAAGAGACCCAGTACTTC.

This clonotype was seen many times. This chain connects TRBV11-3 to TRBJ1-1; 11 bases agree with TRBD1. The CDR3 totals 12 residues. The V gene's germline CDR1 is SGHNT and CDR2 YENEEA. Trimming took 7 bases from V and 11 from J; bases not matched to a gene: 6. The CDR3 bases are TGTGCCAGCAACCCGGGACAGGGGGGGGCTTTCTTT. Encoded protein: CASNPGQGGAFF.

This clonotype has just a few counts. The V and J genes are TRBV23-1 and TRBJ2-3; the D gene is possibly TRBD1 (6 bases). TRBV23-1 is flagged as an ORF with uncertain function. The CDR3 contains 16 residues. The ends were cut back, 11 bases at V and 5 bases at J, with 26 bases in the middle. The CDR3 nucleotides are TGCGCCGGCAAGGGACATACAGGGAACGATAGAGATACGCAGTATTTT. Protein sequence: CAGKGHTGNDRDTQYF.

The chain is built from TRBV7-3 and TRBJ1-6; D ambiguous. The germline V gene has CDR1 SGHTA and CDR2 FQGTGA. The CDR3 has 12 residues. V was pared by 5 bases and J by 6 bases, with 5 bases between. Here the CDR3 reads CASSTGNSPLHF. The CDR3 DNA is TGTGCCAGCAGCACGGGTAATTCACCCCTCCACTTT.

This clonotype was found once. The V and J genes are TRBV20-1 and TRBJ2-3, with 14 bases fitting TRBD2. CDR3 length equals 18 residues. The junction had 9 bases not matched to a gene; V was cut back by 4 bases and J by 0 bases. Germline-derived CDR1 and CDR2 are DFQATT and SNEGSKA (reference sequence). The DNA of the CDR3 is TGCAGTGCTACTACCGGGACTAGCGGGGGAAGAAGCACAGATACGCAGTATTTT. It yields the protein CSATTGTSGGRSTDTQYF.